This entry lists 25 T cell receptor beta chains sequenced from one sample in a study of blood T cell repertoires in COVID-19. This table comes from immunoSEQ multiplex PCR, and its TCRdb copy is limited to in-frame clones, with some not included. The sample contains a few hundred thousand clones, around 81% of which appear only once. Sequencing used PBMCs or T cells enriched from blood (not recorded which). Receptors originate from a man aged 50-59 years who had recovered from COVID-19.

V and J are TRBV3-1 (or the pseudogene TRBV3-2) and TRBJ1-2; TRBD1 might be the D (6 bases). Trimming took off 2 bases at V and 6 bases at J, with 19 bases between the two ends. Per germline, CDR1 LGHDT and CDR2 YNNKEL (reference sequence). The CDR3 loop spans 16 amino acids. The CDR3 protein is CASSQRGRDITDGYTF. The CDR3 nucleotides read TGTGCCAGCAGCCAAAGGGGGAGGGACATTACAGATGGCTACACCTTC.

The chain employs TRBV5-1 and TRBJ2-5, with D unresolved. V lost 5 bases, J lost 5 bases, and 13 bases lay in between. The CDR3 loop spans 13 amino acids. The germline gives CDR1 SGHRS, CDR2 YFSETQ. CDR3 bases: TGCGCCAGCAGGATGACTGCCCCGGAGACCCAGTACTTC. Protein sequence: CASRMTAPETQYF.

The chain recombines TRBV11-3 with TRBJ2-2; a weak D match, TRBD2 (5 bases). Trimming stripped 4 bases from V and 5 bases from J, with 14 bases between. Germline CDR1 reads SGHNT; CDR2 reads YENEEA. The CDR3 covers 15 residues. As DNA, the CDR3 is TGTGCCAGCAGCTCCCGGGATGAACCTACCGGGGAGCTGTTTTTT. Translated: CASSSRDEPTGELFF.

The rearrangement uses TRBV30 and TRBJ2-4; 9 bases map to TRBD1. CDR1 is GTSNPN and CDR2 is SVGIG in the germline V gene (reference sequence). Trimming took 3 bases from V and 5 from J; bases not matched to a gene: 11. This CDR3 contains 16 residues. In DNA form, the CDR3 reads TGTGCCTGGAGGGGCACAGGGGGCTGGGTGGAAAACATTCAGTACTTC. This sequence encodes CAWRGTGGWVENIQYF.

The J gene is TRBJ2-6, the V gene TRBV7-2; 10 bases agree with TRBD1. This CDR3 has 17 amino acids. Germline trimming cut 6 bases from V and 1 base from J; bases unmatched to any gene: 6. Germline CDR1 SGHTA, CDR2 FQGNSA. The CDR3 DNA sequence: TGTGCCAGCAGGATCTCGGACAGGGGGTCTGGGGCCAACGTCCTGACTTTC. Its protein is CASRISDRGSGANVLTF.

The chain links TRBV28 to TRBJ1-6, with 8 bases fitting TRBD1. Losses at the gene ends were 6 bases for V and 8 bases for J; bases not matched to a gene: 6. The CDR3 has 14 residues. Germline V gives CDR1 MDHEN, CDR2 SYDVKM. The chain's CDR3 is CASSRDRGYSPLHF. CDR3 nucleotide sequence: TGTGCCAGCAGCCGTGACAGGGGCTATTCACCCCTCCACTTT.

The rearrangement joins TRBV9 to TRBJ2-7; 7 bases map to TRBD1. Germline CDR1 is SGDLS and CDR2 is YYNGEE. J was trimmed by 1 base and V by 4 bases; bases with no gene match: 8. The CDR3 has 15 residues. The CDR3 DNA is TGTGCCAGCAGCCCTACCGGGACAGCGTCCTACGAGCAGTACTTC. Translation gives CASSPTGTASYEQYF.

DNA of the CDR3: TGCGCCAGCAGCTTGCGGGGGACCCAACGGGGCAATGAGCAGTTCTTC. Protein: CASSLRGTQRGNEQFF. J is TRBJ2-1 and V is TRBV5-1, with D possibly matching TRBD2 (6 bases). There are 16 residues in the CDR3. Germline V lookup: CDR1 SGHRS, CDR2 YFSETQ. Between the trimmed V and J ends, which lost 1 base and 6 bases, there was a span of 17 bases.

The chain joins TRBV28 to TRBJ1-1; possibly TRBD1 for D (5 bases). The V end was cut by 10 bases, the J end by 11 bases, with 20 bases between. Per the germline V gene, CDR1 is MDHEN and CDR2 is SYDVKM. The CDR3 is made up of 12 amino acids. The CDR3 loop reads CATLGLSYRAFF. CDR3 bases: TGTGCCACCCTAGGGCTCTCCTACAGGGCTTTCTTT.

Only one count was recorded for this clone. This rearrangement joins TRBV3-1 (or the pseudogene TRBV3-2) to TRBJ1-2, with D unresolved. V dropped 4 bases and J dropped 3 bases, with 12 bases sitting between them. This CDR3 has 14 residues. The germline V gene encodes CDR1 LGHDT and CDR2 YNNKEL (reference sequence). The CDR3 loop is CASSLRDGDYGYTF. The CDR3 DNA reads TGTGCCAGCAGCCTCCGGGATGGGGACTATGGCTACACCTTC.

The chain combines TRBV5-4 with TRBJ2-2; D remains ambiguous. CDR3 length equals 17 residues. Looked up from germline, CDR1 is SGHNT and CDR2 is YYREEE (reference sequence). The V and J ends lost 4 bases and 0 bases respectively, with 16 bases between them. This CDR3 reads CASSRETRFPNTGELFF. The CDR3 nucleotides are TGTGCCAGCAGCCGAGAGACAAGGTTCCCGAACACCGGGGAGCTGTTTTTT.

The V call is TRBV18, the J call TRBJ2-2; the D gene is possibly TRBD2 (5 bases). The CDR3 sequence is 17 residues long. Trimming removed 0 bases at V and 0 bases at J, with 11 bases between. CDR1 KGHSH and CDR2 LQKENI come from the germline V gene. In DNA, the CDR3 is TGTGCCAGCTCACCACCGAGTGGTAGCGCGAACACCGGGGAGCTGTTTTTT. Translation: CASSPPSGSANTGELFF.

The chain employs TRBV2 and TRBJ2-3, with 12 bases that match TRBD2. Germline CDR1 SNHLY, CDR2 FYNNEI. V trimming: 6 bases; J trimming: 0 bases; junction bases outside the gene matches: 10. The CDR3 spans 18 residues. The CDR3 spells CASRGPGLAGRSTDTQYF. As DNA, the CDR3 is TGTGCCAGCAGAGGACCGGGACTAGCGGGCCGTAGCACAGATACGCAGTATTTT.

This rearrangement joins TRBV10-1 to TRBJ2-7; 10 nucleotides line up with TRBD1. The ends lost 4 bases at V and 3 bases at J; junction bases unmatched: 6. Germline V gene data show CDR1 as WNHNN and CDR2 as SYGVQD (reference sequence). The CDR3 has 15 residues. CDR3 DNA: TGCGCCAGCAGTGCGGGGGGACAGGGGATCTACGAGCAGTACTTC. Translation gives CASSAGGQGIYEQYF.

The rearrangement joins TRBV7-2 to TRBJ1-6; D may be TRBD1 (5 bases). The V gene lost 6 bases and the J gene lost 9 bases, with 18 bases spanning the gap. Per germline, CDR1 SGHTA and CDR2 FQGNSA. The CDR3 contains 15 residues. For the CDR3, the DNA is TGTGCCAGCAGACGGGGGGAGGGTAAGGGTTCACCCCTCCACTTT. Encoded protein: CASRRGEGKGSPLHF.

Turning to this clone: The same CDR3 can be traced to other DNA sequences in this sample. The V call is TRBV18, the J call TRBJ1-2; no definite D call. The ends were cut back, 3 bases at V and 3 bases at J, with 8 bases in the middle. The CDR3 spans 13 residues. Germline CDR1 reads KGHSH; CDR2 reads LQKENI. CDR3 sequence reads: CASSPRQDYGYTF. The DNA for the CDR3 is TGTGCCAGCTCACCCAGGCAGGACTATGGCTACACCTTC.

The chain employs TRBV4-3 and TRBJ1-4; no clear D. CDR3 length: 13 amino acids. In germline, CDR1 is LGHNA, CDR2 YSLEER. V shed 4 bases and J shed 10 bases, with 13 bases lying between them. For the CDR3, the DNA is TGCGCCAGCAGCCTAAGAGGTGGCGGAAAACTGTTTTTT. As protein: CASSLRGGGKLFF.

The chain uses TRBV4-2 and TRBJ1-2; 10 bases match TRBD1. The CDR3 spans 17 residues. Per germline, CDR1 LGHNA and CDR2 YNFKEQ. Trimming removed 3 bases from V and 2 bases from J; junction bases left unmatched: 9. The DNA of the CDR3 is TGTGCCAGCAGCCAGGTGACAGGGGGCGCCGTAAACTATGGCTACACCTTC. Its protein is CASSQVTGGAVNYGYTF.

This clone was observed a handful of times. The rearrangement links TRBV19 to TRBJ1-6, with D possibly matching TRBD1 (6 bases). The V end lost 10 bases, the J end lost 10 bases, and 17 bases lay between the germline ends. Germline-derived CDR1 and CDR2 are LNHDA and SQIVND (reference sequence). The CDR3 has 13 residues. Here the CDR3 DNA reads TGTGCCACCAGTCGAACAGGGCCCTCACCCCTCCACTTT. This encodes CATSRTGPSPLHF.

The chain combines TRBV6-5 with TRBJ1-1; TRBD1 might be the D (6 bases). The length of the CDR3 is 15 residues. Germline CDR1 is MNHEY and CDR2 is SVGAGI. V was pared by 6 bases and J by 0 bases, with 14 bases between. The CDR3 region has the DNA TGTGCCAGCAGCCACGGACAGTTCATGAACACTGAAGCTTTCTTT. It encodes CASSHGQFMNTEAFF.

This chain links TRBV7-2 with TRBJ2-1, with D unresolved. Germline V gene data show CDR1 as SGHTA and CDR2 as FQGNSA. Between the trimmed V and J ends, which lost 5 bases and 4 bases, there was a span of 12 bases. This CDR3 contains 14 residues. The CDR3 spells CASSPRRIYNEQFF. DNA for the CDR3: TGTGCCAGCAGCCCCCGGCGGATTTACAATGAGCAGTTCTTC.

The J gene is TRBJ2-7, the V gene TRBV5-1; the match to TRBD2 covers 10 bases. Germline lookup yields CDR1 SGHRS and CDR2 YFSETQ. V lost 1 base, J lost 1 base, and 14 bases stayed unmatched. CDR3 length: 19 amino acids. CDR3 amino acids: CASSLFASGGRTGSYEQYF. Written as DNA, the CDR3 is TGCGCCAGCAGCTTGTTCGCTAGCGGGGGCCGAACGGGGTCCTACGAGCAGTACTTC.

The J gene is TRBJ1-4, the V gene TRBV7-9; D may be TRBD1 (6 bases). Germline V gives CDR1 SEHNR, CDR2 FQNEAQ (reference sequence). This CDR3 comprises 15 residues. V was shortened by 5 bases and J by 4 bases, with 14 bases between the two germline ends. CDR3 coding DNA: TGTGCCAGCAGCCCCCCGACAGGCAGTAATGAAAAACTGTTTTTT. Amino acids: CASSPPTGSNEKLFF.

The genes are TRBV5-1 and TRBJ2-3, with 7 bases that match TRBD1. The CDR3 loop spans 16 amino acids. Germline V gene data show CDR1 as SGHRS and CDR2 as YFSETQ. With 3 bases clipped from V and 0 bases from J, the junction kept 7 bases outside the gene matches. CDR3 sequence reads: CASSSLTGFSTDTQYF. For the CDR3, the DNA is TGCGCCAGCAGCTCCCTGACAGGGTTTAGCACAGATACGCAGTATTTT.

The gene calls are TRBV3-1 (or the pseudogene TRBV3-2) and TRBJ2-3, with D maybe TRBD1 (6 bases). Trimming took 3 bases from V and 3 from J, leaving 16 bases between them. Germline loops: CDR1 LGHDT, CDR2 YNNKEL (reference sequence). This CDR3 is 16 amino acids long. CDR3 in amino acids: CASSHTDSRETDTQYF. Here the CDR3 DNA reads TGTGCCAGCAGCCACACGGACAGCAGGGAAACAGATACGCAGTATTTT.